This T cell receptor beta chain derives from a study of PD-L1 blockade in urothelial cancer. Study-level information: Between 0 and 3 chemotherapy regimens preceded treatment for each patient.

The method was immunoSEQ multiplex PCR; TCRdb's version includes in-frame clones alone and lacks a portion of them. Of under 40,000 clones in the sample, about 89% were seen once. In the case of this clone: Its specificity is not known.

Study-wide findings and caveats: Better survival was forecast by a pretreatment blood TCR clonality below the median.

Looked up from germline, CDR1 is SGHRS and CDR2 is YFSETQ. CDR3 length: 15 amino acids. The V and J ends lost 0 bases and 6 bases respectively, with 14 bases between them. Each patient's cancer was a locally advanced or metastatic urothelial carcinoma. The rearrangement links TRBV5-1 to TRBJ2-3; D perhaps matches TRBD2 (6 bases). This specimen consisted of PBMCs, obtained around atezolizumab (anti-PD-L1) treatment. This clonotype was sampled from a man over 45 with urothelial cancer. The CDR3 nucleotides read TGCGCCAGCAGCTTGGGCGGGACTCCGCTCGATACGCAGTATTTT. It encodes CASSLGGTPLDTQYF.